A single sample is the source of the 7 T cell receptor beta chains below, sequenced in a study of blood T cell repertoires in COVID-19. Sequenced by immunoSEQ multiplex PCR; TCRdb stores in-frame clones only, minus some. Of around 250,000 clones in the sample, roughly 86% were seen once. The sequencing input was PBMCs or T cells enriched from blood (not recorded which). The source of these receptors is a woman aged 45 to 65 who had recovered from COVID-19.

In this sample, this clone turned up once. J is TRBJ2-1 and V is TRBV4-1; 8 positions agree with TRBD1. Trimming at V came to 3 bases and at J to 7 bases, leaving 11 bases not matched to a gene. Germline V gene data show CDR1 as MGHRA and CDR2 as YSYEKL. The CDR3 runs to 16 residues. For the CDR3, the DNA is TGCGCCAGCAGCCATTCTGGACAGGGAAGGGGTAATGAGCAGTTCTTC. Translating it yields CASSHSGQGRGNEQFF.

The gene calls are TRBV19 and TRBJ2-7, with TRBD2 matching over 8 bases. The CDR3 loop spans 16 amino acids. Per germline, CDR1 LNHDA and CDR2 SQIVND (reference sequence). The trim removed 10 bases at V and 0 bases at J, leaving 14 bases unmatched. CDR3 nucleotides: TGTGCCACCGCCAATAGGGGCGGGAGGTCCTCCTACGAGCAGTACTTC. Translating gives CATANRGGRSSYEQYF.

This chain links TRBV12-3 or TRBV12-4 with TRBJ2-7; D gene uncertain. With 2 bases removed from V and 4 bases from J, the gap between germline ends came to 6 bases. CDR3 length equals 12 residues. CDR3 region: CASSLSVYEQYF. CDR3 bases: TGTGCCAGCAGTTTATCGGTGTACGAGCAGTACTTC.

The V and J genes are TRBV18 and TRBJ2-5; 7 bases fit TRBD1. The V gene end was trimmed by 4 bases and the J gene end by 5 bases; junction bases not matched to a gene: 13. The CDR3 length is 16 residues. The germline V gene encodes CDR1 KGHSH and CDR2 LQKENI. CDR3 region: CASSLTGVVGTETQYF. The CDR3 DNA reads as TGTGCCAGCTCACTTACAGGGGTAGTTGGCACGGAGACCCAGTACTTC. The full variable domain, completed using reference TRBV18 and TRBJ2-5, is NAGVMQNPRHLVRRRGQEARLRCSPMKGHSHVYWYRQLPEEGLKFMVYLQKENIIDESGMPKERFSAEFPKEGPSILRIQQVVRGDSAAYFCASSLTGVVGTETQYFGPGTRLLVL.

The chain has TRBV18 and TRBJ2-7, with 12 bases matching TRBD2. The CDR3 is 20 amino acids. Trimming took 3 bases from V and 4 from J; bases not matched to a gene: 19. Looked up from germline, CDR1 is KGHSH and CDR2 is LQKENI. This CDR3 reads CASSPVSLTLTSGRKYEQYF. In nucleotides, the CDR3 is TGTGCCAGCTCACCCGTATCACTTACCCTTACTAGCGGGAGGAAGTACGAGCAGTACTTC.

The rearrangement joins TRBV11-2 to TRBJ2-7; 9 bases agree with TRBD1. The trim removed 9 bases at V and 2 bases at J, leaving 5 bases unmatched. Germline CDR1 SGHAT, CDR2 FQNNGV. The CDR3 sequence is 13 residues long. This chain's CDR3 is CASSGDRAYEQYF. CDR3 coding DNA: TGTGCCAGTTCGGGGGACAGGGCCTACGAGCAGTACTTC.

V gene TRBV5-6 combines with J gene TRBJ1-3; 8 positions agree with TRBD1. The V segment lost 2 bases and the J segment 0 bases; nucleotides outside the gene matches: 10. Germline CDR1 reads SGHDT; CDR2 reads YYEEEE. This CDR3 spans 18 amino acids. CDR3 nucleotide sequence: TGTGCCAGCAGCTTCGACAGGGGACCACTCCTCTCTGGAAACACCATATATTTT. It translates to CASSFDRGPLLSGNTIYF.